These 7 T cell receptor beta chains were sequenced from one sample in a study of T cells in Graves' hyperthyroidism and ophthalmopathy. RNA transcripts provided the source from which TCR beta CDR3 regions were amplified. HTBI primers were used for first-round RT-PCR of the TCR CDR3. TCRdb re-analysed the multiplex PCR reads in MiXCR, keeping a single row per CDR3 protein. Of 300,000 to 400,000 distinct CDR3 sequences in the sample, roughly 20% were seen once. Sequencing was performed on blood. The receptors originated from a woman in her fifties or sixties with Graves' hyperthyroidism.

This clonotype was detected a few times. The chain recombines TRBV5-6 with TRBJ2-2, with 14 bases matching TRBD2. V shed 1 base and J 6 bases; nucleotides not matched to a gene: 5. The CDR3 consists of 17 residues. Germline V gene sequence: CDR1 SGHDT, CDR2 YYEEEE. The CDR3 sequence: CASSLKGLAGVPGELFF. For the CDR3, the DNA is TGTGCCAGCAGCTTGAAGGGACTAGCGGGAGTACCCGGGGAGCTGTTTTTT. Full variable domain (outside the CDR3, taken from reference TRBV5-6 and TRBJ2-2): DAGVTQSPTHLIKTRGQQVTLRCSPKSGHDTVSWYQQALGQGPQFIFQYYEEEERQRGNFPDRFSGHQFPNYSSELNVNALLLGDSALYLCASSLKGLAGVPGELFFGEGSRLTVL.

This clonotype was recorded many times. V usage is TRBV18 and J usage is TRBJ1-5; D gene uncertain. V shed 2 bases and J shed 5 bases, with 16 bases lying between them. Germline V gene lookup returns CDR1 KGHSH and CDR2 LQKENI. The CDR3 runs to 16 residues. The DNA of the CDR3 is TGTGCCAGCTCACCAAGGAACGTGGGAAAGGATCAGCCCCAGCATTTT. Protein product: CASSPRNVGKDQPQHF.

The J gene is TRBJ2-7, the V gene TRBV20-1; 7 bases are a match to TRBD2. Trimming at V came to 3 bases and at J to 0 bases, leaving 8 bases not matched to a gene. The length of the CDR3 is 15 residues. CDR1 is DFQATT, CDR2 SNEGSKA, per germline (reference sequence). As DNA, the CDR3 is TGCAGTGCTAGTCACCTAGCGGATCTCTCCTACGAGCAGTACTTC. Its protein is CSASHLADLSYEQYF.

This clonotype came up many times. The rearrangement joins TRBV30 to TRBJ1-4; D unresolved. The length of the CDR3 is 13 residues. CDR1 and CDR2 (germline): GTSNPN, SVGIG (reference sequence). V was clipped by 4 bases and J by 4 bases, with 10 bases between them. The DNA of the CDR3 is TGTGCCTGGACCTACAGTCGTAATGAAAAACTGTTTTTT. It is translated as CAWTYSRNEKLFF.

V is TRBV28 and J is TRBJ2-5; 8 nucleotides agree with TRBD2. J gave up 7 bases and V 2 bases, and 6 bases lay outside the gene matches. The CDR3 is made up of 14 amino acids. Germline CDR1 reads MDHEN; CDR2 reads SYDVKM. This CDR3 is CASSLLGRGGTQYF. CDR3 nucleotides: TGTGCCAGCAGTTTACTAGGCCGGGGGGGGACCCAGTACTTC.

The chain combines TRBV29-1 with TRBJ1-4, with D tentatively TRBD1 (6 bases). The CDR3 is made up of 14 amino acids. Germline V gene data show CDR1 as SQVTM and CDR2 as ANQGSEA. V lost 2 bases and J 2 bases, leaving 9 bases between the germline ends. This chain's CDR3 is CSVERGGTNEKLFF. The CDR3 DNA sequence: TGCAGCGTTGAACGGGGGGGCACTAATGAAAAACTGTTTTTT.

The sample holds one count of this clonotype. The rearrangement uses TRBV29-1 and TRBJ2-5; D not certain. CDR1 is SQVTM, CDR2 ANQGSEA, per germline. The CDR3 consists of 11 residues. Trimming left V 2 bases short and J 5 bases short, with 6 bases between. CDR3 in DNA: TGCAGCGTTGAACGTCTTGAGACCCAGTACTTC. Its translation: CSVERLETQYF.